This is a list of T cell receptor beta chains from one sample in a study of cytomegalovirus exposure and HLA in healthy donors. Produced via immunoSEQ multiplex PCR; TCRdb's table is partial and in-frame only. The data contain 150,000 to 200,000 clones, over 75% of them singletons. Source material: PBMCs. Every receptor here comes from a young woman in good health and CMV-seronegative. The CDR3 runs from the conserved cysteine through the conserved F or W. A D gene is named only where the DNA matches it firmly. A row's size may be missing; if present it is once, few, many or a size class.

v_call	clone_size	d_call	j_call	cdr3_nt	cdr3_aa
TRBV28	.	.	TRBJ1-5	TGTGCCAGCAGTTTCCCTACGCCGTACAGTTACAATCAGCCCCAGCATTTT	CASSFPTPYSYNQPQHF
TRBV5-1	.	.	TRBJ2-1	TGCGCCAGCAGCCTTTCCTACAATGAGCAGTTCTTC	CASSLSYNEQFF
TRBV7-9	.	TRBD2	TRBJ2-1	TGTGCCAGCAGCAATGGGACTAGCGGGTTGAATGAGCAGTTCTTC	CASSNGTSGLNEQFF
TRBV27	few	.	TRBJ1-2	TGTGCCAGCAGTCCGGGCTATGGCTACACCTTC	CASSPGYGYTF
TRBV28	.	TRBD1	TRBJ1-2	TGTGCCAGCAGTTTTGACAGGGGTTGGCGCGGCTACACCTTC	CASSFDRGWRGYTF
TRBV6-1	.	.	TRBJ2-3	TGTGCCAGCAGTCCACCCGGGTCCACAGATACGCAGTATTTT	CASSPPGSTDTQYF
TRBV7-9	.	.	TRBJ1-1	TGTTCCAGCAGCTTGGGGGGGCACACTGAAGCTTTCTTT	CSSSLGGHTEAFF
TRBV5-1	.	.	TRBJ2-2	TGCGCCAGCAGCTCAGGGTATCCCGGGGAGCTGTTTTTT	CASSSGYPGELFF
TRBV28	.	TRBD1	TRBJ2-1	TGTGCCAGCAGTGCACCAGGGGGCCAAGGCAATGAGCAGTTCTTC	CASSAPGGQGNEQFF
TRBV30	.	.	TRBJ1-2	TGTGCCTGGTTAGATACAGGGAATGGCTACACCTTC	CAWLDTGNGYTF
TRBV28	.	.	TRBJ2-5	TGTGCCAGCAGTTCTGGAATCAGGGCAGGTACCCAGTACTTC	CASSSGIRAGTQYF
TRBV5-1	.	.	TRBJ1-1	TGCGCCAGCAGCTTGGAAGACAGCGTGAACACTGAAGCTTTCTTT	CASSLEDSVNTEAFF
TRBV28	.	TRBD1	TRBJ2-1	TGTGCCAGCAGTTCAGGACAGGCCCCCTACAATGAGCAGTTCTTC	CASSSGQAPYNEQFF
TRBV27	.	TRBD1	TRBJ2-7	TGTGCCAGCAGCCTACTGGGACAGGGAAGCGACGAGCAGTACTTC	CASSLLGQGSDEQYF
TRBV28	.	TRBD2	TRBJ2-1	TGTGCCAGCAGACCCGGACTAGCGGGCGGGTATGAGCAGTTCTTC	CASRPGLAGGYEQFF
TRBV5-6	.	TRBD1	TRBJ2-1	TGTGCCAGCAGCCAGTGGACAGGGGCCTACAATGAGCAGTTCTTC	CASSQWTGAYNEQFF
TRBV29-1	.	.	TRBJ1-1	TGCAGCGTTGACTCGGGTCCTCTGAACACTGAAGCTTTCTTT	CSVDSGPLNTEAFF
TRBV5-5	.	.	TRBJ2-7	TGTGCCAGCAGCTTGGCCCCAGGGGTCTCCTACGAGCAGTACTTC	CASSLAPGVSYEQYF
TRBV27	.	.	TRBJ1-6	TGTGCCAGCAGTTGGGACATCGGGGAGTCACCCCTCCACTTT	CASSWDIGESPLHF
TRBV2	once	.	TRBJ2-7	TGTGCCAGCACCGCGACCTACGAGCAGTACTTC	CASTATYEQYF
TRBV9	.	.	TRBJ2-1	TGTGCCAGCAGCGTAGGGAGGGGCTCCTACAATGAGCAGTTCTTC	CASSVGRGSYNEQFF
TRBV6-6	.	.	TRBJ1-2	TGTGCCAGCAGTCAACTACCGGGAACCTTAAATGGCTACACCTTC	CASSQLPGTLNGYTF
TRBV19	.	TRBD1	TRBJ1-4	TGTGCCAGTAGTATAGCCGACAGGGGACGGACTAATGAAAAACTGTTTTTT	CASSIADRGRTNEKLFF
TRBV19	.	TRBD1	TRBJ1-1	TGTGCCAGTAGTATAGGACAGGGGGTCACTGAAGCTTTCTTT	CASSIGQGVTEAFF
TRBV4-1	.	.	TRBJ1-5	TGCGCCAGCAGCCTGAACACCCTTACAACAGGGAAGAATCAGCCCCAGCATTTT	CASSLNTLTTGKNQPQHF
TRBV11-2	once	TRBD2	TRBJ2-2	TGTGCCAGCAGCTTACGGACTAGTCTAAGCGGGGAGCTGTTTTTT	CASSLRTSLSGELFF
TRBV4-1	.	TRBD1	TRBJ1-6	TGCGCCAGCAGCCAGACGACAGGGACCTATAATTCACCCCTCCACTTT	CASSQTTGTYNSPLHF
TRBV7-9	.	TRBD1	TRBJ2-7	TGTGCCGGGGGACAGGGCTACGAGCAGTACTTC	CAGGQGYEQYF
TRBV18	.	.	TRBJ2-6	TGTGCCAGCTCCCGCGACAGGCTCCTAAGCTCTGGGGCCAACGTCCTGACTTTC	CASSRDRLLSSGANVLTF
TRBV5-4	.	.	TRBJ2-4	TGTGCCAGCAGCCACGACAGTGTGCACATTCAGTACTTC	CASSHDSVHIQYF
TRBV6-6	.	TRBD2	TRBJ2-7	TGTGCCAGCAGGGGGAGGGTAATGAACGAGCAGTACTTC	CASRGRVMNEQYF
TRBV28	.	.	TRBJ1-4	TGTGCCAGCAGTGAGACAGGTCAGGAAAAACTGTTTTTT	CASSETGQEKLFF
TRBV2	.	TRBD1	TRBJ2-7	TGTGCCAGCAAACCTCAAACCGGACAGGTCGGGCAGTACTTC	CASKPQTGQVGQYF
TRBV5-1	once	.	TRBJ1-1	TGCGCCAGCAGCTTCCAGAATTGGGGAGGGAACACTGAAGCTTTCTTT	CASSFQNWGGNTEAFF
TRBV25-1	.	TRBD2	TRBJ2-1	TGTGCCAGCAGTGACCCGGGACTAGCGCTAATCTTC	CASSDPGLALIF
TRBV10-3	medium-sized	TRBD1	TRBJ1-6	TGTGCCATCAGTGACGGACAGGGGGTAAATTCACCCCTCCACTTT	CAISDGQGVNSPLHF
TRBV21-1	.	.	TRBJ1-4	TGTGCCAGCAGCAAAGCGGCCAGGGGGCTTTTAAATGAAAAACTGTTTTTT	CASSKAARGLLNEKLFF
TRBV13	.	.	TRBJ1-2	TGTGCCAGCAGCCAACAACGAGGGTATGGCTACACCTTC	CASSQQRGYGYTF
TRBV7-6	.	.	TRBJ1-4	TGTGCCAGCAGCTTGATGGATACCAGGGGTGAAAAACTGTTTTTT	CASSLMDTRGEKLFF
TRBV9	.	TRBD1	TRBJ1-2	TGTGCCAGCAGAGGGACAGGGCACCGCTACACCTTC	CASRGTGHRYTF
TRBV7-3	.	TRBD1	TRBJ1-5	TGTGCCAGCAGCCAGACAGGGGGAATCATCCAGCCCCAGCATTTT	CASSQTGGIIQPQHF
TRBV29-1	.	.	TRBJ2-1	TGCAGCGTTAGACTGGAAAACTACAATGAGCAGTTCTTC	CSVRLENYNEQFF
TRBV27	.	.	TRBJ2-5	TGTGCCAGCAGTTTATCGTACAGCCAAGAGACCCAGTACTTC	CASSLSYSQETQYF
TRBV28	.	.	TRBJ1-1	TGTGCCAGCAGTTTATTGCCCGGGTCGGTCACTGAAGCTTTCTTT	CASSLLPGSVTEAFF
TRBV7-6	.	TRBD2	TRBJ2-5	TGTGCCAGCAACCCAGGTCTAGCGGGGTACCAAGAGACCCAGTACTTC	CASNPGLAGYQETQYF
TRBV6-5	.	TRBD1	TRBJ1-4	TGTGCCAGCAGTTACTCGATAACAGGGGGGGAAAAACTGTTTTTT	CASSYSITGGEKLFF
TRBV4-1	once	TRBD2	TRBJ2-1	TGCGCCAGCAGCCAGGTCGGCGGGAGCCCCTCCTACAATGAGCAGTTCTTC	CASSQVGGSPSYNEQFF
TRBV29-1	once	.	TRBJ2-2	TGCAGCGTTGGGGGGGTCGGGGAGCTGTTTTTT	CSVGGVGELFF